The clone carrying this T cell receptor beta chain was seen a few times. These data originate in a study of blood T cell repertoires in COVID-19. Study as a whole: Specimens from acute and convalescent COVID-19 originated in the United States, Italy and Spain. Nucleic acid was either cDNA or gDNA, and it came from T cells, B-cell-depleted T cells, or PBMCs.

This CDR3 is built from 18 residues. Germline V gives CDR1 SGHAT, CDR2 FQNNGV. With 0 bases clipped from V and 3 bases from J, the junction kept 12 bases outside the gene matches. Measured with immunoSEQ multiplex PCR; TCRdb has only the in-frame clones, and not every one. Among about 100,000 clones listed, around four fifths were seen once. Sequencing was done on a sample of peripheral blood. The chain employs TRBV11-2 and TRBJ1-1; 8 bases agree with TRBD1. The receptor's source is a man in his 70s with active or convalescent COVID-19. The CDR3 spells CASSLDRGTGGLYTEAFF. In DNA, the CDR3 is TGTGCCAGCAGCTTAGATCGGGGCACAGGGGGTCTTTACACTGAAGCTTTCTTT.